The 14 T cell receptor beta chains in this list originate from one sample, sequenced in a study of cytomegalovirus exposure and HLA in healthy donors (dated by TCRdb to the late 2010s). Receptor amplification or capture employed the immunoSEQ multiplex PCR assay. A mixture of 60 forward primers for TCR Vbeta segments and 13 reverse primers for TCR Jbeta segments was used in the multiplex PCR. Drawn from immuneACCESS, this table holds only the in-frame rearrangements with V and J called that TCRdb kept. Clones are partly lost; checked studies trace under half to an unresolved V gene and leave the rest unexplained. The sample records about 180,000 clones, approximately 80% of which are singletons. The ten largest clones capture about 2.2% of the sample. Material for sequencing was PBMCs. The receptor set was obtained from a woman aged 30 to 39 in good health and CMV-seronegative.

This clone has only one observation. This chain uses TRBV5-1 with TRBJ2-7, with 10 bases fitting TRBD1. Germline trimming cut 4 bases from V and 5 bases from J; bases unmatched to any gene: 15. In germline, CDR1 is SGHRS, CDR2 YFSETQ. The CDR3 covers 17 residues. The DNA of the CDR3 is TGCGCCAGCAGCACAACTCCCTCCGGGACAGGGGTGAACGAGCAGTACTTC. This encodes CASSTTPSGTGVNEQYF.

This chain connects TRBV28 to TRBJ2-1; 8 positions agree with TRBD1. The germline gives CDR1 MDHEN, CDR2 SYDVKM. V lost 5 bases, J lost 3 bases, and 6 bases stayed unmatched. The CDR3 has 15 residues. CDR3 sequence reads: CASSPWTGLYNEQFF. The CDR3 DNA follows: TGTGCCAGCAGTCCCTGGACAGGGCTCTACAATGAGCAGTTCTTC. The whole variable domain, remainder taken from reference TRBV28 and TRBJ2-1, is DVKVTQSSRYLVKRTGEKVFLECVQDMDHENMFWYRQDPGLGLRLIYFSYDVKMKEKGDIPEGYSVSREKKERFSLILESASTNQTSMYLCASSPWTGLYNEQFFGPGTRLTVL.

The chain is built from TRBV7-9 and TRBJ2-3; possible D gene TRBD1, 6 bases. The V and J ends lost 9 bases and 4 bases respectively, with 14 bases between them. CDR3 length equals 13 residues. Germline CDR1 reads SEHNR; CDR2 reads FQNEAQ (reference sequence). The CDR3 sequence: CASKTGLADTQYF. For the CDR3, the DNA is TGTGCCAGTAAGACAGGATTGGCAGATACGCAGTATTTT.

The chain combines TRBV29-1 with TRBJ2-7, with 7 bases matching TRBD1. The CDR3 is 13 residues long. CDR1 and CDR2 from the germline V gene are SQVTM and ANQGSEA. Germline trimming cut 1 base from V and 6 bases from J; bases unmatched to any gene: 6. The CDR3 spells CSVEGDSTCEQYF. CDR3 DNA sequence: TGCAGCGTTGAAGGGGACAGTACCTGCGAGCAGTACTTC.

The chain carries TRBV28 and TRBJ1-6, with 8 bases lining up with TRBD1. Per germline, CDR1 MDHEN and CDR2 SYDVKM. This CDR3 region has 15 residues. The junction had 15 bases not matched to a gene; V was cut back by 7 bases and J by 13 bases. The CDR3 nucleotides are TGTGCCAGCACCCTGCCGACAGGGGTTGTAGGGCCCCTCCACTTT. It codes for CASTLPTGVVGPLHF.

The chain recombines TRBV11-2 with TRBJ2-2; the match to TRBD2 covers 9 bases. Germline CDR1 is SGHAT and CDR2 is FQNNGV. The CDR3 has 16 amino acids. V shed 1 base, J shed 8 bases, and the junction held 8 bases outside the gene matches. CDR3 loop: CASSLASGTPLGELFF. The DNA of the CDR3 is TGTGCCAGCAGCTTAGCTAGCGGGACTCCATTGGGGGAGCTGTTTTTT.

CDR3 residues: CASTRQNQPQHF. The DNA of the CDR3 is TGTGCCAGCACCAGACAGAATCAGCCCCAGCATTTT. The chain has TRBV28 and TRBJ1-5, with D tentatively TRBD1 (5 bases). The V and J ends lost 7 bases and 4 bases respectively, with 8 bases between them. CDR1 MDHEN and CDR2 SYDVKM come from the germline V gene. The CDR3 contains 12 residues.

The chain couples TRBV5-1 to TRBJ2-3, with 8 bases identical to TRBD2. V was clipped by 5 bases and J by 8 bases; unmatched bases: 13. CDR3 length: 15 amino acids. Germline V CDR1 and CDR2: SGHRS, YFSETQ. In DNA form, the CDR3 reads TGCGCCAGCAGTCTTGGCGGGGGGACCGTCCCTACGCAGTATTTT. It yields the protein CASSLGGGTVPTQYF.

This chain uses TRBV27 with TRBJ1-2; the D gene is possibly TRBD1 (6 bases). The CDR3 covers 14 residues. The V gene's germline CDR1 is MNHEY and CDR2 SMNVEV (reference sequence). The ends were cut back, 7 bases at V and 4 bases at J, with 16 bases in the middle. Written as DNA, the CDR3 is TGTGCCAGCAATAGCCAGGGGAGGGGCTATGGCTACACCTTC. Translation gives CASNSQGRGYGYTF.

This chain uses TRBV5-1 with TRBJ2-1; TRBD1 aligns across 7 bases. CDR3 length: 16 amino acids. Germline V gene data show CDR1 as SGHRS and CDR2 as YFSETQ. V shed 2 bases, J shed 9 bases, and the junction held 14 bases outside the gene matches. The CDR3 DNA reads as TGCGCCAGCAGCTTAACCGGGACAGCGGTGGAAGGTGAGCAGTTCTTC. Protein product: CASSLTGTAVEGEQFF.

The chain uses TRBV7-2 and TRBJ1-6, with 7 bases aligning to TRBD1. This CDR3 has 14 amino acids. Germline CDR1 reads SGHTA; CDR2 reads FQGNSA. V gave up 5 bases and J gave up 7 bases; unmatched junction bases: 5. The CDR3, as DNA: TGTGCCAGCAGCCCCAGGGGGTCCAATTCACCCCTCCACTTT. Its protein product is CASSPRGSNSPLHF.

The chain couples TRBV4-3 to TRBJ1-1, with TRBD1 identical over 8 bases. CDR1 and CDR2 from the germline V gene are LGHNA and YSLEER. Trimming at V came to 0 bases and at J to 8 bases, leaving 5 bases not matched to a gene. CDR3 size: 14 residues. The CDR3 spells CASSQDSRTGEAFF. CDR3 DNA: TGCGCCAGCAGCCAAGATTCGAGGACAGGGGAAGCTTTCTTT.

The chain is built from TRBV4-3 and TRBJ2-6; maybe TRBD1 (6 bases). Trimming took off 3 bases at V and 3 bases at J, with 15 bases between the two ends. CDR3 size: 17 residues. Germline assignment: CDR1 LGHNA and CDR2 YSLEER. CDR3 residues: CASSQDSISGGANVLTF. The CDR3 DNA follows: TGCGCCAGCAGCCAGGACAGTATCAGCGGTGGGGCCAACGTCCTGACTTTC.

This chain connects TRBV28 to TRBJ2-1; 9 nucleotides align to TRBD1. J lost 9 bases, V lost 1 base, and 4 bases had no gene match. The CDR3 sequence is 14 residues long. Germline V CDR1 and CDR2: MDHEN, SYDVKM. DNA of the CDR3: TGTGCCAGCAGTTTATCACAGGGGGCCGGTGAGCAGTTCTTC. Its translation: CASSLSQGAGEQFF.